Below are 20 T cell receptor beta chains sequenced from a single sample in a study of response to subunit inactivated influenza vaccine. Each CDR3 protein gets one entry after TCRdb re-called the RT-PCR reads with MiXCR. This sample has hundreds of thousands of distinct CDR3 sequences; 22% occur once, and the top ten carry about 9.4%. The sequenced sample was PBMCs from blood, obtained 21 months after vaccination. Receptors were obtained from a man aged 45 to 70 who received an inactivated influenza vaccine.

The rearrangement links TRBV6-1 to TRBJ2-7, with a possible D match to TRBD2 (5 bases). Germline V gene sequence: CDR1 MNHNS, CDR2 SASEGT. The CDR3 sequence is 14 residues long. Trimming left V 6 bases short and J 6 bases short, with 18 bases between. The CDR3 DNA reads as TGTGCCAGCAGGGCCCGAGGGTTTGGCAGCGAGCAGTACTTC. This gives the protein CASRARGFGSEQYF.

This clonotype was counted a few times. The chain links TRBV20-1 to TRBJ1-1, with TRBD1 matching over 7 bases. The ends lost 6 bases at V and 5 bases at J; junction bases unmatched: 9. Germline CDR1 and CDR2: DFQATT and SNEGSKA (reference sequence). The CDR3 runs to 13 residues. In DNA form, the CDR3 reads TGCAGTGCAGACTACAGGGGTATGACTGAAGCTTTCTTT. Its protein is CSADYRGMTEAFF.

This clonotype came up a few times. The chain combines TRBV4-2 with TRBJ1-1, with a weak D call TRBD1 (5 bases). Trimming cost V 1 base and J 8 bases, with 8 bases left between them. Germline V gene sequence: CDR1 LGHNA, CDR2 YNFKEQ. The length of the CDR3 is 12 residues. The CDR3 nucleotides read TGTGCCAGCAGCCAAGGAAGGGACGAAGCTTTCTTT. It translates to CASSQGRDEAFF.

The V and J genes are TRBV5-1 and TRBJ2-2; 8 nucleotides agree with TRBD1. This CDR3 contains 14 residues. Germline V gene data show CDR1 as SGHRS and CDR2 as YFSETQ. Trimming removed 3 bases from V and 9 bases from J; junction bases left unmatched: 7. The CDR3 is CASSSPGQGRELFF. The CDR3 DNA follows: TGCGCCAGCAGCTCCCCTGGACAGGGACGGGAGCTGTTTTTT.

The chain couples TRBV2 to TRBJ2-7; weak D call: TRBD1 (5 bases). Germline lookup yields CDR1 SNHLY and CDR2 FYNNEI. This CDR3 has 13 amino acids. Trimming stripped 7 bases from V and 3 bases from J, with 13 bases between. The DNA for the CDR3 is TGTGCCAGCAAAAGGACAAGCCGCTACGAGCAGTACTTC. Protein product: CASKRTSRYEQYF.

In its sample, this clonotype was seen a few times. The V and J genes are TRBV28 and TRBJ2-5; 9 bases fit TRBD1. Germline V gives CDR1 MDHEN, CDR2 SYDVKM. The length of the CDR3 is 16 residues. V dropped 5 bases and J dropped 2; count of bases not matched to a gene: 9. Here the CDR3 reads CASSPTGTGIQETQYF. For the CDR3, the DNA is TGTGCCAGCAGTCCTACCGGGACAGGGATACAAGAGACCCAGTACTTC. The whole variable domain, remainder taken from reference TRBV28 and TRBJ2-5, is DVKVTQSSRYLVKRTGEKVFLECVQDMDHENMFWYRQDPGLGLRLIYFSYDVKMKEKGDIPEGYSVSREKKERFSLILESASTNQTSMYLCASSPTGTGIQETQYFGPGTRLLVL.

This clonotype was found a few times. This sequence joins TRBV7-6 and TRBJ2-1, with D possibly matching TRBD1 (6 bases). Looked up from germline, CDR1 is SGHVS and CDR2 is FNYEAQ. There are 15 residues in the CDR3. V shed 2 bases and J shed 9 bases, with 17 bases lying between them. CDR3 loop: CASSLTPGTTGEQFF. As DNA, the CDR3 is TGTGCCAGCAGCTTAACTCCAGGGACAACGGGTGAGCAGTTCTTC.

The chain's CDR3 is CASSFPNLGGAAGYTF. CDR3 nucleotide sequence: TGTGCCAGCAGCTTTCCTAATCTGGGGGGCGCCGCTGGCTACACCTTC. This rearrangement joins TRBV11-1 to TRBJ1-2; D perhaps matches TRBD1 (6 bases). Germline-derived CDR1 and CDR2 are SGHAT and FQDESV (reference sequence). The V end was cut by 3 bases, the J end by 7 bases, with 21 bases between. This CDR3 contains 16 residues. The full variable domain, with the rest looked up from reference TRBV11-1 and TRBJ1-2, is EAEVAQSPRYKITEKSQAVAFWCDPISGHATLYWYRQILGQGPELLVQFQDESVVDDSQLPKDRFSAERLKGVDSTLKIQPAELGDSAMYLCASSFPNLGGAAGYTFGSGTRLTVV.

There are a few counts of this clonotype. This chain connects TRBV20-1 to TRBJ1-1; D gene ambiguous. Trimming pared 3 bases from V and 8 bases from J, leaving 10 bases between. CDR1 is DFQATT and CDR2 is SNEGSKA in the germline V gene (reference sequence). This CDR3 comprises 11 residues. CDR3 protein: CSARKDLEAFF. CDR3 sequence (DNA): TGCAGTGCTAGGAAGGACTTAGAAGCTTTCTTT.

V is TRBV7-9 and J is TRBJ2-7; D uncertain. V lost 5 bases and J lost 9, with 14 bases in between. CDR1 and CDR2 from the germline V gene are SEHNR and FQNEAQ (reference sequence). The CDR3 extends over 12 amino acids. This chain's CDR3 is CASSPLNGRQYF. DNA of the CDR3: TGTGCCAGCAGCCCCCTCAACGGGCGGCAGTACTTC.

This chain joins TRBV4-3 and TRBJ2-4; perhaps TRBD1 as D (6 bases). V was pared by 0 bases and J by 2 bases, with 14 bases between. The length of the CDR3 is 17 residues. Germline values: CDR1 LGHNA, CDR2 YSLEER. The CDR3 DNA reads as TGCGCCAGCAGCCAAGAGACAGGCCGTCTAACCAAAAACATTCAGTACTTC. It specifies CASSQETGRLTKNIQYF.

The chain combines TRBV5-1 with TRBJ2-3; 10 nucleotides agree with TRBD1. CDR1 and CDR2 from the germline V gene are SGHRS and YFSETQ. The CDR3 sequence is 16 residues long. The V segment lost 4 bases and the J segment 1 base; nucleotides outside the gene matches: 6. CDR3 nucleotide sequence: TGCGCCAGCAGCGTAAGACAGGGGGCCCGCACAGATACGCAGTATTTT. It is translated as CASSVRQGARTDTQYF.

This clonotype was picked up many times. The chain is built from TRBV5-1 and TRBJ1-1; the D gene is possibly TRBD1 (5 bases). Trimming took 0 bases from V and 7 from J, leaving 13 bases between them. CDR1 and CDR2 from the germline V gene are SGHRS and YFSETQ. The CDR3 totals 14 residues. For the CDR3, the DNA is TGCGCCAGCAGCTTGGTGGTTACAGGAGGTGAAGCTTTCTTT. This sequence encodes CASSLVVTGGEAFF.

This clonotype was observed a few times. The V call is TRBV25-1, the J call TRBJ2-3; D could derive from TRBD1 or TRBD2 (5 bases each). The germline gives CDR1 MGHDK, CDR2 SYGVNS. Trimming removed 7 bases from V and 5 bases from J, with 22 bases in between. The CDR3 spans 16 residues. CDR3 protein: CASTRDPGLKRDTQYF. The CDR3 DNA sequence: TGTGCCAGCACCCGGGACCCCGGACTCAAGCGAGATACGCAGTATTTT.

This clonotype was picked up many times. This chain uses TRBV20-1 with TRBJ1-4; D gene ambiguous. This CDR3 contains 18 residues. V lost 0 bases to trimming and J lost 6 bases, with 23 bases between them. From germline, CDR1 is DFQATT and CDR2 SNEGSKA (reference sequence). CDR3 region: CSARDVRATREVYEKLFF. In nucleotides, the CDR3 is TGCAGTGCTAGAGATGTGCGCGCCACTAGGGAGGTTTATGAAAAACTGTTTTTT.

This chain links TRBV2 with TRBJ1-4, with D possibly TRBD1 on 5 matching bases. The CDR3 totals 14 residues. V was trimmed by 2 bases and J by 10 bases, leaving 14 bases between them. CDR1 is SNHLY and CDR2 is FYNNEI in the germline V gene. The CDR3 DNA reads TGTGCCAGCAGTGAATTGGGGCAGGGAGGAAAACTGTTTTTT. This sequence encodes CASSELGQGGKLFF.

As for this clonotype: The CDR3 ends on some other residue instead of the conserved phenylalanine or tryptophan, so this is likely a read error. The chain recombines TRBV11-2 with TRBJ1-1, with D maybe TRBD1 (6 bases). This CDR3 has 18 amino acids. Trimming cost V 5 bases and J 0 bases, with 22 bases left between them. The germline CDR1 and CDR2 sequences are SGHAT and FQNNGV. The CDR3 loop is CASSPMGHRVYMNTEAFI. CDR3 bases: TGTGCCAGCAGCCCGATGGGACACAGGGTGTATATGAACACTGAAGCTTTCATT.

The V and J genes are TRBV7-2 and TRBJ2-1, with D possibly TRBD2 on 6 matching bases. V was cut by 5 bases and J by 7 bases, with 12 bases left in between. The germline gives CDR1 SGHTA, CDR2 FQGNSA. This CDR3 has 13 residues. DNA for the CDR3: TGTGCCAGCAGCCCGGGGGTTAGAAATGAGCAGTTCTTC. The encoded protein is CASSPGVRNEQFF.

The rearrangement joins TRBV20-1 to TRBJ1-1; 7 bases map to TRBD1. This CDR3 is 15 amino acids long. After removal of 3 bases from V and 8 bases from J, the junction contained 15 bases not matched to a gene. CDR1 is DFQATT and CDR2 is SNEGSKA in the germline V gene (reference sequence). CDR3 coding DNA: TGCAGTGCTAGCTTAACACAGGGGACCCTAAACGAAGCTTTCTTT. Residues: CSASLTQGTLNEAFF.

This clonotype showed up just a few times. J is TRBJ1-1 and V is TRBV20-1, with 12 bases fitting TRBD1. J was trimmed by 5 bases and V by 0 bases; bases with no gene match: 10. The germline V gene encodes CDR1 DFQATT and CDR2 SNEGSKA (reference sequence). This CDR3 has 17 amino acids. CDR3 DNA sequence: TGCAGTGCTAGAGACCGGGGACAGGGGGCAGTGAGGACTGAAGCTTTCTTT. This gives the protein CSARDRGQGAVRTEAFF.